The TCR beta chain under discussion was sequenced for a study of blood T cell repertoires in COVID-19. Overall study: PBMCs, B-cell-depleted T cells, or T cells provided the cDNA or gDNA that made up the material.

How the authors handled the data: Reference gene primer amplification gave estimated nucleated cell counts. Profiled with immunoSEQ multiplex PCR; TCRdb holds only in-frame clones, not every one. The D gene and trimming were derived from the DNA, and the V and J assignments and clone size from that table. The table records more than 45,000 clones, 75% to 85% of them present only once. V lost 5 bases, J lost 4 bases, and 9 bases lay in between. CDR1 SEHNR and CDR2 FQNEAQ come from the germline V gene (reference sequence). This CDR3 contains 12 residues. The receptor's source is a man aged 80 or over in a cohort sampled during active COVID-19. The sequenced material came from peripheral blood. V usage is TRBV7-9 and J usage is TRBJ2-7; possible D gene TRBD1, 5 bases. The CDR3 DNA follows: TGTGCCAGCAGCCCAGGGATTTACGAGCAGTACTTC. Translation: CASSPGIYEQYF.